The 28 T cell receptor beta chains listed next were all sequenced from one sample in a study of CD4+ T cells in melanoma. TCRdb's table, derived via immunoSEQ multiplex PCR, lists solely in-frame clones and lacks some. Here the sample spans some 110,000 clones, 92% being singletons. Sample: peripheral blood. These TCRs come from a human donor with melanoma.

This rearrangement joins TRBV7-3 to TRBJ2-3; TRBD1 matches 9 bases. The CDR3 sequence is 18 residues long. From germline, CDR1 is SGHTA and CDR2 FQGTGA. The ends lost 4 bases at V and 5 bases at J; junction bases unmatched: 16. CDR3 loop: CASSYLPTGTGPLDTQYF. The CDR3 coding sequence is TGTGCCAGCAGCTATCTACCTACCGGGACAGGGCCCTTAGATACGCAGTATTTT.

The chain uses TRBV9 and TRBJ2-3; 7 nucleotides agree with TRBD2. V dropped 0 bases and J dropped 5; count of bases not matched to a gene: 3. This CDR3 comprises 14 residues. Germline values: CDR1 SGDLS, CDR2 YYNGEE. The CDR3 DNA follows: TGTGCCAGCAGCGTAGTGGCGGGGGAAGATACGCAGTATTTT. Its translation: CASSVVAGEDTQYF.

The rearrangement links TRBV7-6 to TRBJ1-1, with D perhaps TRBD1 (5 bases). Per germline, CDR1 SGHVS and CDR2 FNYEAQ. The V and J ends lost 0 bases and 5 bases respectively, with 13 bases between them. CDR3 length equals 15 residues. The CDR3 protein is CASSLAPRGLTEAFF. The CDR3 region has the DNA TGTGCCAGCAGCTTAGCGCCCCGGGGGTTAACTGAAGCTTTCTTT.

This chain joins TRBV28 and TRBJ1-5; weak D call: TRBD1 (5 bases). Trimming removed 3 bases at V and 2 bases at J, with 11 bases between. The CDR3 extends over 15 amino acids. Germline assignment: CDR1 MDHEN and CDR2 SYDVKM. The CDR3 loop reads CASSFLRDGNQPQHF. In nucleotides, the CDR3 is TGTGCCAGCAGTTTTCTCCGGGACGGCAATCAGCCCCAGCATTTT.

Here the CDR3 reads CASSAGDPSTDTQYF. As DNA, the CDR3 is TGTGCCAGCAGTGCGGGAGACCCTAGCACAGATACGCAGTATTTT. The chain has TRBV6-4 and TRBJ2-3; a weak D match, TRBD2 (6 bases). Trimming removed 4 bases at V and 0 bases at J, with 11 bases between. The CDR3 length is 15 residues. The germline V gene encodes CDR1 MRHNA and CDR2 SNTAGT.

The genes are TRBV6-4 and TRBJ2-3, with no clear D. With 0 bases removed from V and 7 bases from J, the gap between germline ends came to 5 bases. The CDR3 runs 12 residues. Germline V gene sequence: CDR1 MRHNA, CDR2 SNTAGT. The CDR3 region has the DNA TGTGCCAGCAGTGACTCTTTAAATACGCAGTATTTT. Translating it yields CASSDSLNTQYF.

The V and J genes are TRBV19 and TRBJ2-5; weak D call: TRBD2 (7 bases). In germline, CDR1 is LNHDA, CDR2 SQIVND (reference sequence). The CDR3 consists of 15 residues. V shed 6 bases and J shed 0 bases, with 14 bases lying between them. The CDR3 protein is CASRDRGAYQETQYF. As DNA, the CDR3 is TGTGCCAGTAGGGATCGGGGGGCGTACCAAGAGACCCAGTACTTC.

The chain employs TRBV7-2 and TRBJ2-7; D is perhaps TRBD2 (5 bases). Deletions cut 5 bases from V and 0 bases from J, with 11 bases between. CDR1 and CDR2 from the germline V gene are SGHTA and FQGNSA. The CDR3 loop spans 14 amino acids. CDR3 sequence: CASSPDWSSYEQYF. The CDR3 region has the DNA TGTGCCAGCAGCCCGGACTGGAGCTCCTACGAGCAGTACTTC. Using reference TRBV7-2 and TRBJ2-7 for the parts outside the CDR3, the full variable domain is GAGVSQSPSNKVTEKGKDVELRCDPISGHTALYWYRQSLGQGLEFLIYFQGNSAPDKSGLPSDRFSAERTGGSVSTLTIQRTQQEDSAVYLCASSPDWSSYEQYFGPGTRLTVT.

The rearrangement joins TRBV30 to TRBJ1-6, with D possibly being TRBD1 (5 bases). Germline assignment: CDR1 GTSNPN and CDR2 SVGIG (reference sequence). Trimming took off 0 bases at V and 10 bases at J, with 13 bases between the two ends. This CDR3 contains 14 residues. Here the CDR3 DNA reads TGTGCCTGGAGTGTACGGGGTGGGGACTCACCCCTCCACTTT. Protein sequence: CAWSVRGGDSPLHF.

This sequence joins TRBV11-2 and TRBJ2-7; D call uncertain. The CDR3 is 15 residues long. The ends were cut back, 5 bases at V and 2 bases at J, with 16 bases in the middle. CDR1 and CDR2 from the germline V gene are SGHAT and FQNNGV. The CDR3 reads CASSPRRQFTYEQYF. Here the CDR3 DNA reads TGTGCCAGCAGCCCTAGGCGTCAGTTTACCTACGAGCAGTACTTC.

The V gene is TRBV28, the J gene TRBJ2-7, with D tentatively TRBD1 (5 bases). V gave up 2 bases and J gave up 3 bases, with 14 bases separating them. The germline V gene encodes CDR1 MDHEN and CDR2 SYDVKM. The CDR3 extends over 15 amino acids. CDR3 loop: CASSLIGQGLYEQYF. The CDR3 DNA sequence: TGTGCCAGCAGTTTAATAGGGCAGGGTCTCTACGAGCAGTACTTC.

CDR3 nucleotide sequence: TGTGCCAGCAGCCCCGCGTCAGAACCCCACTACGAGCAGTACTTC. Its protein product is CASSPASEPHYEQYF. The chain links TRBV7-2 to TRBJ2-7; D unresolved. The CDR3 is 15 amino acids. Germline V gene data show CDR1 as SGHTA and CDR2 as FQGNSA. V lost 5 bases and J lost 3, with 17 bases in between.

J is TRBJ1-2 and V is TRBV9; D unresolved. CDR1 and CDR2 (germline): SGDLS, YYNGEE. The CDR3 sequence is 12 residues long. V lost 0 bases to trimming and J lost 4 bases, with 4 bases between them. CDR3 nucleotides: TGTGCCAGCAGCGTAGATGGCTATGGCTACACCTTC. This encodes CASSVDGYGYTF.

The chain couples TRBV4-1 to TRBJ1-5; no firm D call. Germline CDR1 MGHRA, CDR2 YSYEKL. Trimming pared 1 base from V and 5 bases from J, leaving 12 bases between. This CDR3 has 15 residues. The CDR3 sequence: CASSQGSRAYQPQHF. For the CDR3, the DNA is TGCGCCAGCAGCCAAGGATCTAGAGCATATCAGCCCCAGCATTTT.

The chain is built from TRBV5-1 and TRBJ1-4, with 7 bases fitting TRBD1. This CDR3 is 14 amino acids long. Per germline, CDR1 SGHRS and CDR2 YFSETQ. V lost 4 bases, J lost 4 bases, and 4 bases stayed unmatched. CDR3 sequence: CASSPGGHNEKLFF. The CDR3 coding sequence is TGCGCCAGCAGCCCAGGGGGACATAATGAAAAACTGTTTTTT.

The chain uses TRBV11-3 and TRBJ1-4, with a tentative D call TRBD1 (5 bases). CDR1 and CDR2 (germline): SGHNT, YENEEA. The CDR3 is made up of 18 amino acids. The V end was cut by 1 base, the J end by 7 bases, with 22 bases between. Written as DNA, the CDR3 is TGTGCCAGCAGCTTAGCCGGCTGGACCCCAGATGGGGGTGAAAAACTGTTTTTT. Translated, it gives CASSLAGWTPDGGEKLFF.

The rearrangement uses TRBV5-4 and TRBJ2-3; D is ambiguous. Looked up from germline, CDR1 is SGHNT and CDR2 is YYREEE (reference sequence). Trimming cost V 0 bases and J 0 bases, with 11 bases left between them. The CDR3 sequence is 16 residues long. CDR3 coding DNA: TGTGCCAGCAGCTTGGCCAGAGCGACTAGCACAGATACGCAGTATTTT. Its protein product is CASSLARATSTDTQYF.

This chain connects TRBV7-9 to TRBJ1-6; 9 positions agree with TRBD1. Germline V gene data show CDR1 as SEHNR and CDR2 as FQNEAQ (reference sequence). The CDR3 spans 15 residues. V shed 8 bases and J 6 bases; nucleotides not matched to a gene: 8. CDR3 nucleotide sequence: TGTGCCAGCGGGTCCCACAGGGGGCCTAATTCACCCCTCCACTTT. Translating it yields CASGSHRGPNSPLHF. Full variable domain (rest looked up from reference TRBV7-9 and TRBJ1-6): DTGVSQNPRHKITKRGQNVTFRCDPISEHNRLYWYRQTLGQGPEFLTYFQNEAQLEKSRLLSDRFSAERPKGSFSTLEIQRTEQGDSAMYLCASGSHRGPNSPLHFGNGTRLTVT.

The rearrangement joins TRBV5-1 to TRBJ1-1; no clear D. V was shortened by 0 bases and J by 1 base, with 4 bases between the two germline ends. This CDR3 region has 13 residues. The germline V gene has CDR1 SGHRS and CDR2 YFSETQ. CDR3 residues: CASSLDRNTEAFF. CDR3 nucleotides: TGCGCCAGCAGCTTGGACAGGAACACTGAAGCTTTCTTT.

V usage is TRBV7-2 and J usage is TRBJ1-2, with D possibly matching TRBD1 (5 bases). V lost 6 bases and J 1 base, leaving 12 bases between the germline ends. CDR1 SGHTA and CDR2 FQGNSA come from the germline V gene. CDR3 length: 14 amino acids. CDR3 sequence reads: CASRITGGNYGYTF. The CDR3 coding sequence is TGTGCCAGCAGAATCACGGGGGGTAACTATGGCTACACCTTC.

The V and J genes are TRBV19 and TRBJ1-5; maybe TRBD1 (5 bases). V was clipped by 4 bases and J by 4 bases, with 17 bases between them. The CDR3 extends over 16 amino acids. Germline-derived CDR1 and CDR2 are LNHDA and SQIVND (reference sequence). The CDR3 protein is CASSTPDRSRNQPQHF. For the CDR3, the DNA is TGTGCCAGTAGTACCCCCGACAGAAGTAGAAATCAGCCCCAGCATTTT.

The chain uses TRBV6-4 and TRBJ2-6; D perhaps matches TRBD1 (6 bases). The CDR3 runs 15 residues. Germline CDR1 and CDR2: MRHNA and SNTAGT. V dropped 7 bases and J dropped 3 bases, with 13 bases sitting between them. CDR3 sequence reads: CASTPGQIGANVLTF. The CDR3 DNA reads as TGTGCCAGCACCCCCGGACAGATTGGGGCCAACGTCCTGACTTTC.

The rearrangement links TRBV7-9 to TRBJ2-7; the match to TRBD2 covers 8 bases. The junction had 11 bases not matched to a gene; V was cut back by 4 bases and J by 3 bases. Looked up from germline, CDR1 is SEHNR and CDR2 is FQNEAQ (reference sequence). The CDR3 is 16 amino acids. The DNA of the CDR3 is TGTGCCAGCAGCTCCCCCGCGGGGGGCAGGCTCTACGAGCAGTACTTC. Translation: CASSSPAGGRLYEQYF.

The chain uses TRBV4-1 and TRBJ2-1, with 13 bases identical to TRBD2. Trimming took 3 bases from V and 5 from J; bases not matched to a gene: 16. Germline lookup yields CDR1 MGHRA and CDR2 YSYEKL. CDR3 length: 20 amino acids. Here the CDR3 DNA reads TGCGCCAGCAGCCATATTGGACTAGCGGGAGCCAAGGGTGCCCACAATGAGCAGTTCTTC. It specifies CASSHIGLAGAKGAHNEQFF.

The chain is built from TRBV6-6 and TRBJ1-5; 9 nucleotides agree with TRBD1. Germline V CDR1 and CDR2: MNHNY, SVGAGI (reference sequence). The CDR3 has 15 residues. Germline trimming cut 6 bases from V and 7 bases from J; bases unmatched to any gene: 10. CDR3 region: CASSRPGQGNQPQHF. CDR3 nucleotide sequence: TGTGCCAGCAGCCGACCGGGACAGGGTAACCAGCCCCAGCATTTT.

The V call is TRBV6-1, the J call TRBJ2-2; possibly TRBD2 for D (5 bases). The V gene's germline CDR1 is MNHNS and CDR2 SASEGT. V was trimmed by 7 bases and J by 7 bases, leaving 7 bases between them. The CDR3 is 11 amino acids. CDR3 bases: TGTGCCAGCACCGAGGGCGGGGAGCTGTTTTTT. This gives the protein CASTEGGELFF.

This chain uses TRBV12-5 with TRBJ2-2; 13 nucleotides agree with TRBD2. V shed 5 bases and J 6 bases; nucleotides not matched to a gene: 9. Germline V gene lookup returns CDR1 LGHNT and CDR2 FRNRAP. This CDR3 is built from 17 residues. CDR3 region: CASGAPTSGRAAGELFF. In nucleotides, the CDR3 is TGTGCTAGTGGTGCCCCCACTAGCGGGAGGGCCGCCGGGGAGCTGTTTTTT.

The J gene is TRBJ2-4, the V gene TRBV5-8; D perhaps matches TRBD2 (6 bases). CDR3 size: 15 residues. V was cut by 6 bases and J by 0 bases, with 13 bases left in between. Germline CDR1 reads SGHTS; CDR2 reads YDEGEE. In DNA form, the CDR3 reads TGTGCCAGCATACTAGCTACTCTAGCCAAAAACATTCAGTACTTC. As protein: CASILATLAKNIQYF.